Below, 9 T cell receptor beta chains from the same sample are listed, as sequenced in a study of T-cell memory formation after mild COVID-19. One entry per CDR3 protein results from TCRdb running MiXCR on the 5' RACE reads. The sample lists 140,000 or so distinct CDR3 sequences, 15% to 20% seen once, with around 2.5% in the top ten. Specimen: PBMCs or a T cell subset sorted from them (not recorded which). These TCRs come from an adult woman who had mild COVID-19 (a few samples of this study predate the infection). Cell type and time point are not known.

The chain carries TRBV30 and TRBJ2-3; D unresolved. V shed 0 bases and J shed 10 bases, with 8 bases lying between them. Germline CDR1 GTSNPN, CDR2 SVGIG (reference sequence). The CDR3 is made up of 11 amino acids. The CDR3 loop reads CAWSVQRAQYF. DNA of the CDR3: TGTGCCTGGAGTGTTCAGAGAGCGCAGTATTTT.

The CDR3 reads CAWSRPVSGQATYEQYF. The CDR3 bases are TGTGCCTGGAGCCGCCCCGTATCGGGACAGGCCACCTACGAGCAGTACTTC. The genes are TRBV30 and TRBJ2-7, with TRBD1 identical over 8 bases. The CDR3 extends over 17 amino acids. The germline V gene encodes CDR1 GTSNPN and CDR2 SVGIG (reference sequence). J was trimmed by 2 bases and V by 3 bases; bases with no gene match: 15.

This clonotype has more than one count but fewer than ten. The V and J genes are TRBV5-4 and TRBJ2-3; D possibly corresponds to TRBD2 (7 bases). V was clipped by 3 bases and J by 2 bases, with 16 bases between them. This CDR3 contains 16 residues. CDR1 and CDR2 from the germline V gene are SGHNT and YYREEE (reference sequence). The CDR3 region is CASSSLSGGFTDTQYF. In DNA form, the CDR3 reads TGTGCCAGCAGCTCCCTTTCGGGGGGCTTCACAGATACGCAGTATTTT.

V is TRBV24-1 and J is TRBJ2-3; D uncertain. The V end was cut by 3 bases, the J end by 12 bases, with 18 bases between. The germline CDR1 and CDR2 sequences are KGHDR and SFDVKD. The CDR3 covers 14 residues. CDR3 residues: CATSDLGRATSQYF. CDR3 nucleotide sequence: TGTGCCACCAGTGATCTGGGTAGGGCAACGTCTCAGTATTTT.

The rearrangement uses TRBV3-1 and TRBJ1-1, with TRBD1 identical over 10 bases. CDR1 LGHDT and CDR2 YNNKEL come from the germline V gene (reference sequence). V was pared by 1 base and J by 1 base, with 6 bases of the junction left unmatched. CDR3 length: 17 residues. As DNA, the CDR3 is TGTGCCAGCAGCCAAGGAGACAGGGGGCGAGAGAACACTGAAGCTTTCTTT. Translating gives CASSQGDRGRENTEAFF. The full variable domain, rest sourced from reference TRBV3-1 and TRBJ1-1, is DTAVSQTPKYLVTQMGNDKSIKCEQNLGHDTMYWYKQDSKKFLKIMFSYNNKELIINETVPNRFSPKSPDKAHLNLHINSLELGDSAVYFCASSQGDRGRENTEAFFGQGTRLTVV.

This clonotype came up many times. This chain uses TRBV11-3 with TRBJ2-1; D is uncertain. The V end was cut by 1 base, the J end by 3 bases, with 13 bases between. CDR1 is SGHNT and CDR2 is YENEEA in the germline V gene. The CDR3 has 16 residues. The CDR3, as DNA: TGTGCCAGCAGCTTAGCCGGGCACGGCCTCTACAATGAGCAGTTCTTC. This gives the protein CASSLAGHGLYNEQFF.

This chain uses TRBV24-1 with TRBJ2-2, with 7 bases aligning to TRBD1. The CDR3 totals 13 residues. Germline lookup yields CDR1 KGHDR and CDR2 SFDVKD. V lost 7 bases and J lost 4; bases outside the gene matches: 2. The CDR3 spells CATRGTATGELFF. The CDR3 DNA is TGTGCCACCAGAGGGACAGCCACCGGGGAGCTGTTTTTT.

There are many counts of this clonotype. This rearrangement joins TRBV20-1 to TRBJ2-2, with TRBD2 identical over 14 bases. V dropped 5 bases and J dropped 4; count of bases not matched to a gene: 3. CDR1 DFQATT and CDR2 SNEGSKA come from the germline V gene (reference sequence). The CDR3 is made up of 15 amino acids. CDR3 in amino acids: CSAQTSGRGTGELFF. The CDR3 DNA reads as TGCAGTGCTCAGACTAGCGGGAGGGGCACCGGGGAGCTGTTTTTT.

J is TRBJ2-1 and V is TRBV19, with D possibly being TRBD2 (5 bases). V lost 9 bases and J lost 10, with 13 bases in between. CDR3 length: 11 residues. Germline CDR1 reads LNHDA; CDR2 reads SQIVND (reference sequence). CDR3 residues: CASSLRREQFF. The CDR3 DNA follows: TGTGCCAGCTCCCTTAGGAGGGAGCAGTTCTTC. Based on the CDR3 plus reference TRBV19 and TRBJ2-1, the full variable domain is DGGITQSPKYLFRKEGQNVTLSCEQNLNHDAMYWYRQDPGQGLRLIYYSQIVNDFQKGDIAEGYSVSREKKESFPLTVTSAQKNPTAFYLCASSLRREQFFGPGTRLTVL.